Sequencing of this T cell receptor (beta chain) was carried out in a study of T cell responses to AZD1222 COVID-19 vaccine. Broader study findings: Only a handful of AZD1222 recipients were seropositive at baseline. The donor cohort was predominantly white British with a female majority, and clonal diversity may have been underestimated.

Clones were sequenced by immunoSEQ multiplex PCR, and TCRdb holds only the in-frame ones, with some missing. The data hold 90,000 to 120,000 clones, with roughly 87% observed a single time. A note on this clone: Its target is not known.

The CDR3 sequence is 15 residues long. Germline loops: CDR1 SGHNT, CDR2 YYREEE (reference sequence). Trimming left V 2 bases short and J 0 bases short, with 10 bases between. The V and J genes are TRBV5-4 and TRBJ2-3, with TRBD2 as a possible D gene (6 bases). Sequencing used peripheral blood, obtained 28 days after the second AZD1222 dose. The sequence came from an adult who received the AZD1222 COVID-19 vaccine. The CDR3 DNA is TGTGCCAGCAGCTTCCGAGCGGGTAGCACAGATACGCAGTATTTT. It codes for CASSFRAGSTDTQYF.